What follows is one T cell receptor beta chain and its context. Its antigen is not identified. Prior to DNA extraction, the samples held roughly 1-10 million cryopreserved PBMC. The data belong to a study of long-term antiretroviral therapy in people with HIV. Study-wide points: CDR3 length ranges were narrower in HIV repertoires than in controls. Blood dating 2004 to 2017 may reflect older ART regimens.

Germline CDR1 SGDLS, CDR2 YYNGEE. CDR3 size: 13 residues. The V and J ends lost 0 bases and 2 bases respectively, with 5 bases between them. immunoSEQ v3.0 was run at survey level. Sequencing aimed to cover about 40,000-50,000 T-cell genomes per sample. Sequencing used immunoSEQ multiplex PCR; TCRdb keeps in-frame clones, though not all of them. The sample holds over 35,000 clones; 80% are singletons and the top ten take around 5.8%. The chain carries TRBV9 and TRBJ1-1; no definite D call. This sequence originates from a man aged 25-45 years with HIV. The input for sequencing was unsorted PBMCs, taken 3.4 years after starting antiretroviral therapy. The CDR3 sequence: CASSVEGNTEAFF. The CDR3 DNA reads TGTGCCAGCAGCGTAGAGGGAAACACTGAAGCTTTCTTT.